This TCR beta chain was identified in a study of beta chain features in type 1 diabetes. Study findings and constraints: There were fewer insertions and more deletions at the VDJ junctions of type 1 diabetes patients. Shortening that was moderate but significant affected the TCRB CDR3s of Type 1 diabetes patients in all four CD4+ subsets.

Worth noting for this clone: What it binds is unknown.

The CDR3 loop spans 14 amino acids. V was pared by 6 bases and J by 4 bases, with 5 bases of the junction left unmatched. The germline CDR1 and CDR2 sequences are SQVTM and ANQGSEA. Isolated RNA was reverse transcribed in full, so expressed TCRB transcripts were sequenced. Data came from immunoSEQ multiplex PCR; TCRdb stores just in-frame clones and leaves some out. The sample shows approximately 170,000 clones, around 7.9% of them seen only once. This chain joins TRBV29-1 and TRBJ2-1, with TRBD2 matching 11 bases. The sequencing sample was made of central memory CD4+ T cells from blood. The source of this sequence is a man in his late teens or twenties with type 1 diabetes. The CDR3 protein is CSVVTSGGYNEQFF. In DNA, the CDR3 is TGCAGCGTAGTAACTAGCGGGGGTTACAATGAGCAGTTCTTC.